This entry lists 18 T cell receptor beta chains sequenced from one sample in a study of T cells expressing NK-cell markers. One entry per CDR3 protein, without DNA, is what TCRdb gives after re-calling the 5' RACE reads. The specimen's table records 350,000 to 500,000 distinct CDR3 sequences. Sequencing was done on a sample of blood T cells: a sorted CD56 or NKG2C T cell subset, CD4+ or CD8+ T cells, or bulk PBMC T cells (not recorded which). These receptors were collected from a woman aged 18 to 69 in good health.

The chain uses TRBV7-9 and TRBJ1-1; no DNA is available, so the TRBD1 call from TCRdb remains unchecked. Germline V gene lookup returns CDR1 SEHNR and CDR2 FQNEAQ (reference sequence). The CDR3 totals 11 residues. CDR3 amino acids: CASLRGQEAFF. The variable domain in full, with the rest retrieved from reference TRBV7-9 and TRBJ1-1, is DTGVSQNPRHKITKRGQNVTFRCDPISEHNRLYWYRQTLGQGPEFLTYFQNEAQLEKSRLLSDRFSAERPKGSFSTLEIQRTEQGDSAMYLCASLRGQEAFFGQGTRLTVV.

This chain links TRBV2 with TRBJ1-5. Germline V gene lookup returns CDR1 SNHLY and CDR2 FYNNEI. This CDR3 comprises 12 residues. The CDR3 protein is CASRDTSLPQHF.

J is TRBJ2-5 and V is TRBV5-1; TCRdb names TRBD1, which stays unverified in the absence of DNA. Germline values: CDR1 SGHRS, CDR2 YFSETQ. This CDR3 has 15 residues. This chain's CDR3 is CASSSGTGSEETQYF.

CDR3 amino acids: CASSLAPNTRELFF. J is TRBJ2-2 and V is TRBV7-9. Germline V gene sequence: CDR1 SEHNR, CDR2 FQNEAQ (reference sequence). The CDR3 contains 14 residues.

The chain couples TRBV2 to TRBJ2-1. The CDR3 is made up of 12 amino acids. Germline CDR1 and CDR2: SNHLY and FYNNEI. The CDR3 sequence: CASSSQSNEQFF.

The rearrangement uses TRBV5-1 and TRBJ2-2. The CDR3 covers 14 residues. The germline gives CDR1 SGHRS, CDR2 YFSETQ. The CDR3 is CASSLQGFAGELFF.

V gene TRBV4-3 combines with J gene TRBJ2-1; TCRdb returns TRBD2, unconfirmable since there is no DNA. CDR1 and CDR2 from the germline V gene are LGHNA and YSLEER. The CDR3 loop spans 17 amino acids. The CDR3 loop is CASSQDLASETHNEQFF.

V and J are TRBV29-1 and TRBJ2-3; the TRBD1 assignment by TCRdb is unverifiable without DNA. Per germline, CDR1 SQVTM and CDR2 ANQGSEA. This CDR3 contains 14 residues. CDR3: CSAPTGERTDTQYF.

This chain connects TRBV19 to TRBJ2-2; the TCRdb call, TRBD1, lacks DNA for checking. The CDR3 has 14 residues. In germline, CDR1 is LNHDA, CDR2 SQIVND (reference sequence). The CDR3 loop reads CASRVGAGTGELFF. Supplemented by reference TRBV19 and TRBJ2-2, the full variable domain reads DGGITQSPKYLFRKEGQNVTLSCEQNLNHDAMYWYRQDPGQGLRLIYYSQIVNDFQKGDIAEGYSVSREKKESFPLTVTSAQKNPTAFYLCASRVGAGTGELFFGEGSRLTVL.

This chain uses TRBV5-5 with TRBJ1-3. The CDR3 is 14 residues long. CDR1 is SGHKS and CDR2 is YYEKEE in the germline V gene (reference sequence). This chain's CDR3 is CASSFGPAGNTIYF.

The J gene is TRBJ2-2, the V gene TRBV29-1; absent DNA, TCRdb's TRBD1 call cannot be checked. The CDR3 totals 13 residues. Germline V lookup: CDR1 SQVTM, CDR2 ANQGSEA. CDR3 sequence: CSGGHMNTGELFF.

The chain links TRBV6-5 to TRBJ2-3; the TCRdb call, TRBD1, lacks DNA for checking. The germline V gene encodes CDR1 MNHEY and CDR2 SVGAGI. The CDR3 contains 13 residues. Here the CDR3 reads CASSYPPPDTQYF.

The chain is built from TRBV6-5 and TRBJ2-1; TCRdb proposes TRBD2, but this gene call is untestable without DNA. CDR1 MNHEY and CDR2 SVGAGI come from the germline V gene. This CDR3 contains 15 residues. CDR3 loop: CASSYGVAGGNEQFF.

The V gene is TRBV2, the J gene TRBJ2-7; TCRdb's D call of TRBD2 is untestable without DNA. The V gene's germline CDR1 is SNHLY and CDR2 FYNNEI. The CDR3 is 13 amino acids. CDR3 sequence reads: CASSASGSGEQYF.

V gene TRBV5-1 combines with J gene TRBJ2-7; the D call of TRBD1 rests on TCRdb alone, since no DNA is present to check it. Germline CDR1 is SGHRS and CDR2 is YFSETQ. The CDR3 is 14 amino acids. CDR3 loop: CASSLGAGSYEQYF.

The V gene is TRBV7-2, the J gene TRBJ2-4; TCRdb picks TRBD2, but there is no DNA to check that call. From germline, CDR1 is SGHTA and CDR2 FQGNSA. The CDR3 contains 17 residues. CDR3 protein: CASSLAFDAGGVNIQYF. Full variable domain (remainder filled in from reference TRBV7-2 and TRBJ2-4): GAGVSQSPSNKVTEKGKDVELRCDPISGHTALYWYRQSLGQGLEFLIYFQGNSAPDKSGLPSDRFSAERTGGSVSTLTIQRTQQEDSAVYLCASSLAFDAGGVNIQYFGAGTRLSVL.

The chain has TRBV6-5 and TRBJ2-5. The CDR3 spans 11 residues. CDR1 is MNHEY, CDR2 SVGAGI, per germline. CDR3 loop: CASIPQETQYF.

The chain couples TRBV12-3 or TRBV12-4 to TRBJ2-3; TCRdb selects TRBD2, and the lack of DNA leaves this call unchecked. The CDR3 has 14 residues. CDR3 in amino acids: CASSPLAGTDTQYF.